A single T cell receptor (beta chain) is shown here with its context. The data belong to a study of blood T cell repertoires in COVID-19. About the research overall: T cells, B-cell-depleted T cells, or PBMCs provided the cDNA or gDNA that served as material.

The CDR3 runs 13 residues. V dropped 2 bases and J dropped 5 bases, with 10 bases sitting between them. Per the germline V gene, CDR1 is GTSNPN and CDR2 is SVGIG (reference sequence). How the authors handled the data: Scientists estimated how many nucleated cells there were by amplifying reference gene primers. Measured with immunoSEQ multiplex PCR; TCRdb has only the in-frame clones, and not every one. Clone size and the V and J calls come from that table; the DNA yielded D and trimming. The profile shows some 91,000 clones, less than 85% of them singletons. This sequence was found in a human donor in a cohort sampled during active COVID-19. The material sequenced was peripheral blood. The V gene is TRBV30, the J gene TRBJ1-5, with D hard to call. CDR3 in amino acids: CAWSTSGDQPQHF. CDR3 nucleotide sequence: TGTGCCTGGAGTACATCCGGAGATCAGCCCCAGCATTTT.